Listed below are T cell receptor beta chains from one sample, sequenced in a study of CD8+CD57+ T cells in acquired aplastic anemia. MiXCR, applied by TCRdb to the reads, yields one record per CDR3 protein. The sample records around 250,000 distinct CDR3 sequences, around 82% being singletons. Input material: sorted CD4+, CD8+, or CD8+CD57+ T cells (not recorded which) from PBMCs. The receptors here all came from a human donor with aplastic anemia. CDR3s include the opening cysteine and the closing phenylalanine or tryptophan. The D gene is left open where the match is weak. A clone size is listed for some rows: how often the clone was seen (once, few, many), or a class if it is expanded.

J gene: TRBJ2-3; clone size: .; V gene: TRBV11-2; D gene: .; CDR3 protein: CARSPEGTDTQYF; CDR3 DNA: TGTGCCCGCAGCCCCGAGGGCACAGATACGCAGTATTTT
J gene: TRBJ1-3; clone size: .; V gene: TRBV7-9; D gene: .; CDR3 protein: CASSLDEPPRDF; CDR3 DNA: TGTGCCAGCAGCTTAGACGAGCCTCCGAGGGATTTT
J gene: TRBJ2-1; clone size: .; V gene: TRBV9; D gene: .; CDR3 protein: CASSVGPDTQYFEFF; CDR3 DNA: .
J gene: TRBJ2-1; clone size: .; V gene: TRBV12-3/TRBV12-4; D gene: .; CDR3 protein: CASRQGLPRGLSF; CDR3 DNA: TGTGCCAGCAGACAGGGACTACCGCGAGGTCTGTCCTTC
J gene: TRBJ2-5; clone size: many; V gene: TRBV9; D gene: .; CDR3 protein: CASGVAGNIQYFEYF; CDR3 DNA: .
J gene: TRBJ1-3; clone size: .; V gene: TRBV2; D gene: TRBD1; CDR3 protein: CASSRQGAGNTIYF; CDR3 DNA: TGTGCCAGCAGTCGACAGGGGGCGGGAAACACCATATATTTT
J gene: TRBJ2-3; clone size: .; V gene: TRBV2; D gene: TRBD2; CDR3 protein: CASSWAGGPDTEAF; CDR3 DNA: TGTGCCAGCAGCTGGGCGGGGGGTCCCGATACGGAGGCTTTT
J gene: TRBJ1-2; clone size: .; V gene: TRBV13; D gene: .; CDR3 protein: CASRDGSGNTF; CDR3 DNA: TGTGCCAGCAGGGACGGCTCTGGAAACACCTTC
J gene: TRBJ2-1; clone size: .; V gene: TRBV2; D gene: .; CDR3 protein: CASGDGGRDTQYDGFF; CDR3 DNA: TGTGCCAGCGGGGACGGGGGCAGAGATACGCAGTATGATGGCTTCTTC
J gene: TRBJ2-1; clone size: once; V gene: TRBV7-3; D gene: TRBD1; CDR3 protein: CASSLARTGYTEPFF; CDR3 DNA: TGTGCCAGCAGCTTAGCTAGGACAGGGTACACTGAACCTTTCTTC
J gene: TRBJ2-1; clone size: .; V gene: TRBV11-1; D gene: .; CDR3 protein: CASSLPGRSYNEQFF; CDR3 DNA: TGTGCCAGCAGCCTCCCCGGGAGAAGCTACAATGAGCAGTTCTTC
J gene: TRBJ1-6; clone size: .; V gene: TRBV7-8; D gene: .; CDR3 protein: CASSSGEGGDQFFLHF; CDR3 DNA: TGTGCCAGCAGCTCCGGGGAGGGCGGTGATCAGTTCTTCCTCCACTTT
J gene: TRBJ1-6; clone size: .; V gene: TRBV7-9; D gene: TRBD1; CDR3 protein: CAGQGARETQYSALHF; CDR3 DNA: TGTGCCGGACAGGGGGCTAGGGAGACCCAGTACTCCGCGCTCCACTTT
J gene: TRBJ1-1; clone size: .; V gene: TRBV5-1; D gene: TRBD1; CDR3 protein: CASSYQGGSTEAFF; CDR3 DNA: TGCGCCAGCAGCTATCAGGGGGGTTCCACTGAAGCTTTCTTT
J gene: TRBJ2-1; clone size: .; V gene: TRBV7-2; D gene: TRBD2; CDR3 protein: CASSFQSSGGSDQQFF; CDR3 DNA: TGTGCCAGCAGCTTTCAAAGCAGCGGGGGGAGTGATCAGCAGTTCTTC
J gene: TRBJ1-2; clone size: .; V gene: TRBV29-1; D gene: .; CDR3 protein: CSVAGTRAGYGYTF; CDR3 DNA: TGCAGCGTCGCCGGGACAAGGGCTGGCTATGGCTACACCTTC
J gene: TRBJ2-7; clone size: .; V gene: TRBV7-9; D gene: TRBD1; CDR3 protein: CASSRSGTGDYEQYF; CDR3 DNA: TGTGCCAGCAGCCGATCCGGCACAGGGGACTACGAGCAGTACTTC
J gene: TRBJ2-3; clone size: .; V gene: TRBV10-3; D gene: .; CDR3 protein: CASSSRPTGTGSADTQYF; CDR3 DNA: TGTGCCAGTAGTTCCCGACCCACCGGGACGGGGAGCGCAGATACGCAGTATTTT
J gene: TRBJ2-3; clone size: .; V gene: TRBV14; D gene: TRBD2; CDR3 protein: CASSQRWSGVSTDTQYF; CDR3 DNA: TGTGCCAGCAGCCAGCGCTGGAGCGGGGTCAGCACAGATACGCAGTATTTT
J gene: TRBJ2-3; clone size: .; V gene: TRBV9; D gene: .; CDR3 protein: CASSYWGTSTDTQYF; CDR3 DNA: TGTGCCAGCAGCTATTGGGGAACTAGCACAGATACGCAGTATTTT
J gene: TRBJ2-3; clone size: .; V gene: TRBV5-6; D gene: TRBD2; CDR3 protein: CASSLGEVAGETDTQYF; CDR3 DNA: TGTGCCAGCAGCTTGGGGGAGGTAGCGGGAGAGACAGATACGCAGTATTTT
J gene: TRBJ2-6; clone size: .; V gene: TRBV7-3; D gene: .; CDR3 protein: CASTREANAVEHYVLTF; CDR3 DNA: TGTGCCAGCACAAGAGAGGCCAACGCCGTTGAACACTACGTCCTGACTTTC
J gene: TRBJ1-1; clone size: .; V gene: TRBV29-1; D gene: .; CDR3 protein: CSAGQKNTEAFF; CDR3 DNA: TGCAGCGCAGGACAGAAGAACACTGAAGCTTTCTTT
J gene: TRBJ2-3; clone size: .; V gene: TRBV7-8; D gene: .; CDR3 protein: CASSFYVQETQYFF; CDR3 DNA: TGTGCCAGCAGCTTCTATGTTCAAGAGACCCAGTACTTCTTT
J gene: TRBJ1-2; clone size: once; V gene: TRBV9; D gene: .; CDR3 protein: CASSVFRPQTPTNGYTF; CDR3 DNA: TGTGCCAGCAGCGTCTTCAGGCCGCAAACCCCTACGAATGGCTACACCTTC
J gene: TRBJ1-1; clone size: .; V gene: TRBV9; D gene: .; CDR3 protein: CASGGAGNIHSFAFF; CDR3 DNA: TGTGCCAGCGGAGGAGCTGGGAACATTCACTCCTTCGCTTTCTTT
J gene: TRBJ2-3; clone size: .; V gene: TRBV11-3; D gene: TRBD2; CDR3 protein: CASSLSGGGTSGFTDTQYF; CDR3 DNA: TGTGCCAGCAGCTTATCAGGCGGAGGGACTAGCGGCTTCACAGATACGCAGTATTTT
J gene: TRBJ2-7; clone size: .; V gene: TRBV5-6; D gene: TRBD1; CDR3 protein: CASSFGEGGMDEQYF; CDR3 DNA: TGTGCCAGCAGCTTCGGGGAAGGGGGCATGGACGAGCAGTACTTC
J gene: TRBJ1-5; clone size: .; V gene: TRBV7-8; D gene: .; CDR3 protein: CASSVAVSTDTPQHF; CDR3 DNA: TGTGCCAGCAGCGTAGCGGTATCGACCGATACGCCCCAGCATTTT
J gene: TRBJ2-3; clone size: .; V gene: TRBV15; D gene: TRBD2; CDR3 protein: CAASGDGGKDTQYF; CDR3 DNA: TGTGCCGCCAGCGGGGACGGCGGCAAAGATACGCAGTATTTT
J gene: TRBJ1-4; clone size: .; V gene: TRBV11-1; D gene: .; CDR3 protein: CASSLRLNEKLFF; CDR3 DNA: TGTGCCAGCAGCTTAAGGCTAAATGAAAAACTGTTTTTT
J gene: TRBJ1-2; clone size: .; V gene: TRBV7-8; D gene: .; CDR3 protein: CASSLAGGPDAQDYTF; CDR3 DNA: TGTGCCAGCAGCTTAGCGGGAGGTCCCGATGCGCAGGATTACACCTTC
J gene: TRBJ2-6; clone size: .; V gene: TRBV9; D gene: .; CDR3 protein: CASSLGSDTRYFVLTF; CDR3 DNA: TGTGCCAGCAGCTTAGGGTCAGATACGCGGTACTTTGTCCTGACTTTC
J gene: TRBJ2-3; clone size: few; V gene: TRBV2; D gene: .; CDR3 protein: CASSVAGGASTEAFF; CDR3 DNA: .
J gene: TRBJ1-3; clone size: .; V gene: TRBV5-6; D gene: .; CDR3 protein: CASSLTRDSGNTIYF; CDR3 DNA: TGTGCCAGCAGCTTGACGAGGGACTCTGGAAACACCATATATTTT
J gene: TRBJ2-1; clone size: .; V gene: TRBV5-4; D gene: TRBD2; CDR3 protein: CASSFTSGSSYNEQFF; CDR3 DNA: TGTGCCAGCAGCTTTACTAGCGGGAGCTCCTACAATGAGCAGTTCTTC
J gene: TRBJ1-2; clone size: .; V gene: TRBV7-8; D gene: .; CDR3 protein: CASTEDPERAAGYTF; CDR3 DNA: TGTGCCAGCACCGAAGATCCAGAGCGGGCCGCTGGCTACACCTTC
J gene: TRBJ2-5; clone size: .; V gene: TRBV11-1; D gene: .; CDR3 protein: CASSRRARQETQYF; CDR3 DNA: TGTGCCAGCAGCCGCCGGGCCAGGCAAGAGACCCAGTACTTC
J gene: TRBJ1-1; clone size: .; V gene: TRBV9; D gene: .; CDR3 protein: CASSAGSDTQSFF; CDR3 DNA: TGTGCCAGCAGCGCCGGGTCAGATACGCAGTCTTTTTTT
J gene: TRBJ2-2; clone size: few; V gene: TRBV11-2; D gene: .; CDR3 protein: CASGDGGTGELFF; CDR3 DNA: TGTGCCAGCGGGGACGGGGGCACAGGGGAGCTGTTTTTT
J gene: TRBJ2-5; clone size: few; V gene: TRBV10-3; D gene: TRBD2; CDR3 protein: CAISEGGGHETQYF; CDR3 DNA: TGTGCCATCAGTGAGGGCGGGGGGCACGAGACCCAGTACTTC
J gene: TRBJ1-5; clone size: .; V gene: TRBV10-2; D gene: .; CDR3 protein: CAASSGAYSNQPQHF; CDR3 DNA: TGCGCCGCCAGCAGTGGAGCGTATAGCAATCAGCCCCAGCATTTC
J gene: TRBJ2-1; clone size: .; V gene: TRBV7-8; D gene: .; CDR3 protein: CASSIAGGAYNERFF; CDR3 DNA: TGTGCCAGTAGTATAGCTGGCGGAGCCTATAATGAGCGGTTCTTC
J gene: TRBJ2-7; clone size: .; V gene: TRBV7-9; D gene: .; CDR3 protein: CASSSSGIHYEQYF; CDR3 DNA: TGTGCCAGCAGCTCCTCCGGGATACACTACGAGCAGTACTTC
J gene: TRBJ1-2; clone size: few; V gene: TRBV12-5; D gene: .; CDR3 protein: CASTPVGGALLGYTF; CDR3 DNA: TGTGCTAGCACCCCTGTGGGGGGCGCGTTGCTTGGCTACACCTTC
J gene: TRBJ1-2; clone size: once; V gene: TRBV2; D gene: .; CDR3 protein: CATRRDTQGTPYGFTF; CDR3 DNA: TGTGCCACCAGAAGAGATACGCAGGGGACCCCCTATGGCTTTACCTTC
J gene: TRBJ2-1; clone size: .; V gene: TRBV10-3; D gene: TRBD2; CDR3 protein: CAISDTTSGPDNEQFF; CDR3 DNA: TGTGCCATCAGTGATACGACTAGCGGACCCGATAATGAGCAGTTCTTC
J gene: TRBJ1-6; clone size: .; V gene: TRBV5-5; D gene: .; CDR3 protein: CASSSTCAMRISF; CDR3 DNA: TGTGCCAGCAGCTCTACTTGCGCAATGCGCATTTCTTTT
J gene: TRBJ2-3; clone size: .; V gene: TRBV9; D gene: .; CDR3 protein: CASSLGGRDEIQYF; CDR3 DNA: TGTGCCAGCAGCTTAGGCGGACGGGACGAAATACAGTATTTT
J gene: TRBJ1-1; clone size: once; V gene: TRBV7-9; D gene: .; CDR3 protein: CASSLQRRGGTEAFF; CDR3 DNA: TGTGCCAGCAGCTTACAAAGAAGAGGGGGCACTGAAGCTTTCTTT
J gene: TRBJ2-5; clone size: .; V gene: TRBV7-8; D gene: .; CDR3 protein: CASSIGSDEATLYF; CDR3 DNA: TGTGCCAGCAGCATAGGTTCAGACGAAGCAACCCTTTACTTC
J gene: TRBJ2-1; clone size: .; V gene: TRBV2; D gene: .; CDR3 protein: CASVLAQGREEQFF; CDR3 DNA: TGTGCCAGCGTTCTGGCGCAGGGTCGAGAGGAGCAGTTCTTC
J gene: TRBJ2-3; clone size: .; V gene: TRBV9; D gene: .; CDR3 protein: CAFRVGPDTQYF; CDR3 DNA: TGTGCCTTCAGGGTAGGTCCAGATACGCAGTATTTT
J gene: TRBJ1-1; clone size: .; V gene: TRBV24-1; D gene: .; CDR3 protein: CASFAEDTPLVNTEAFF; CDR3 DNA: TGTGCCAGCTTCGCAGAGGACACTCCCCTGGTGAACACTGAAGCTTTCTTT
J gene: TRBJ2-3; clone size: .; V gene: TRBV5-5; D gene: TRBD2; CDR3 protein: CASSLLDLAGETDTQYF; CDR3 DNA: TGTGCCAGCAGCTTGTTAGACCTAGCGGGAGAGACAGATACGCAGTATTTT